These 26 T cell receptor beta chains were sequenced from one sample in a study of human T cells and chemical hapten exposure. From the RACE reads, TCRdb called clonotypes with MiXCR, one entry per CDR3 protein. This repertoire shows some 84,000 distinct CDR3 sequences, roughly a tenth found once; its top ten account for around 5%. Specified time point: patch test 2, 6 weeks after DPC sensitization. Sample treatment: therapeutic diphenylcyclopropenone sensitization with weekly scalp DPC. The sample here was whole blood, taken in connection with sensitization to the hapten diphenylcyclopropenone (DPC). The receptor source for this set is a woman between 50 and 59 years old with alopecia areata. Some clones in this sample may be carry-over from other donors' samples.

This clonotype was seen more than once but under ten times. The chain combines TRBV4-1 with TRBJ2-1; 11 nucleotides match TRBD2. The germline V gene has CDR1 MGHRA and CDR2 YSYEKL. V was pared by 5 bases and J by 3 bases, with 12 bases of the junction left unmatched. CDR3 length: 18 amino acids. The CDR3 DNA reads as TGCGCCAGCAGCTTCTTAGCGGGAGGGAAGGGTAACTACAATGAGCAGTTCTTC. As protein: CASSFLAGGKGNYNEQFF.

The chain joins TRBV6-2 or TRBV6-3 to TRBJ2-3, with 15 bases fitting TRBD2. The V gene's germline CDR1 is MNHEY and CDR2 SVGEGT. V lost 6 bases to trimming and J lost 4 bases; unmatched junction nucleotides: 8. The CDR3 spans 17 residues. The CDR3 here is CASRAGTSGRRPDTQYF. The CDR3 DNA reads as TGTGCCAGCAGAGCCGGGACTAGCGGGAGGAGGCCAGATACGCAGTATTTT.

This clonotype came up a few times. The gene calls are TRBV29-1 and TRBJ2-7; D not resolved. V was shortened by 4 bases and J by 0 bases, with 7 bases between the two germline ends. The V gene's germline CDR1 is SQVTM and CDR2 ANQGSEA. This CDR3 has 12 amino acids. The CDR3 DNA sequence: TGCAGCGTTGGTGTGAGCTCCTACGAGCAGTACTTC. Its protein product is CSVGVSSYEQYF.

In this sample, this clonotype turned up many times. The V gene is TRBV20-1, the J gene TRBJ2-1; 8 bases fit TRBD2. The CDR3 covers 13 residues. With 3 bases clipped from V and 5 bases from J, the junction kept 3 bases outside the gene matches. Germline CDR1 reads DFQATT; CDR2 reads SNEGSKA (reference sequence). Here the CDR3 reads CSASGRAHNEQFF. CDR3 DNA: TGCAGTGCTAGCGGGAGGGCTCACAATGAGCAGTTCTTC.

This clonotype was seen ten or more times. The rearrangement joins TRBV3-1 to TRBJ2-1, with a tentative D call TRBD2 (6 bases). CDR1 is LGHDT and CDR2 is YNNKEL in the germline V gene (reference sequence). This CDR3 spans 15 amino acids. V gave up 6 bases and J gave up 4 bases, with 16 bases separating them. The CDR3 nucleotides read TGTGCCAGCAGTCCTAGGCGGGATCCTTACAATGAGCAGTTCTTC. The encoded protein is CASSPRRDPYNEQFF.

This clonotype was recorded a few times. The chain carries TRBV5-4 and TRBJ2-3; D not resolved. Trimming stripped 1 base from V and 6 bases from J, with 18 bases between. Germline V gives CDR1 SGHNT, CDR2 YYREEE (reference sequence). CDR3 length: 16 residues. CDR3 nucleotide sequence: TGTGCCAGCAGCTTGACTTTGTCTAGAGACTCTGATACGCAGTATTTT. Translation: CASSLTLSRDSDTQYF.

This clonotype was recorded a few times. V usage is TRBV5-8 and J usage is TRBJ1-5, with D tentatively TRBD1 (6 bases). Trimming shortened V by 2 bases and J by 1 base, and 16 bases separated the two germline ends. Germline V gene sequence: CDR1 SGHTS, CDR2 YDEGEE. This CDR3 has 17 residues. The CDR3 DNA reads TGTGCCAGCAGCTTAAGAGGAGGGGGTCAAAGCAATCAGCCCCAGCATTTT. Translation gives CASSLRGGGQSNQPQHF.

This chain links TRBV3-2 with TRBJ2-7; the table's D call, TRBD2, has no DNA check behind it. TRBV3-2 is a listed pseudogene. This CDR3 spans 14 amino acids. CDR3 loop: CASSQGAGENEQYF. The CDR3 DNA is TGTGCCAGCAGCCAAGGAGCGGGAGAGAACGAGCAGTACTTC.

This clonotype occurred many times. CDR3 amino acids: CSASGNQETQYF. The CDR3 region has the DNA TGCAGTGCTAGTGGCAACCAAGAGACCCAGTACTTC. This chain joins TRBV20-1 and TRBJ2-5; D not certain. The ends were cut back, 3 bases at V and 0 bases at J, with 5 bases in the middle. CDR3 size: 12 residues. Germline values: CDR1 DFQATT, CDR2 SNEGSKA (reference sequence).

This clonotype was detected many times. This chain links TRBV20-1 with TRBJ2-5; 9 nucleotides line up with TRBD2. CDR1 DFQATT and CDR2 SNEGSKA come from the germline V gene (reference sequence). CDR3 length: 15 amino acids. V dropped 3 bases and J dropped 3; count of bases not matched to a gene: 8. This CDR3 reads CSASRAGGTKETQYF. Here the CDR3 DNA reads TGCAGTGCTAGTCGAGCGGGAGGTACGAAAGAGACCCAGTACTTC.

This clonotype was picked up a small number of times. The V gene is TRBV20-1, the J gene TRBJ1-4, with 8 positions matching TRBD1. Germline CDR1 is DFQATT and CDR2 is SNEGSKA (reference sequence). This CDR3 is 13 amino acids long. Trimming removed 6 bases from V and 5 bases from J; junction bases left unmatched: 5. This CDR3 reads CSALGQGNEKLFF. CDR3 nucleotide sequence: TGCAGTGCCCTCGGACAGGGAAATGAAAAACTGTTTTTT.

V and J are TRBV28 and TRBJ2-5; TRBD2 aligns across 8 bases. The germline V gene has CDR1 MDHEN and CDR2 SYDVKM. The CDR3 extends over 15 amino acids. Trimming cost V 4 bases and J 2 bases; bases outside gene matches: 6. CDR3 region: CASSWRGLAQETQYF. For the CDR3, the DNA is TGTGCCAGCAGTTGGAGAGGACTAGCTCAAGAGACCCAGTACTTC.

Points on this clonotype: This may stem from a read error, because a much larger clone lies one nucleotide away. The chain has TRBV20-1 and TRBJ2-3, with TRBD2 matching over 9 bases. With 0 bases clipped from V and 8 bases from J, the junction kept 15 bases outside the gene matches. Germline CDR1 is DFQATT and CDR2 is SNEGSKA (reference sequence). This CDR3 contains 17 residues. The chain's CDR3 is CSARDLRLSGRVITQYF. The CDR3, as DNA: TGCAGTGCTAGAGATCTTCGGCTTAGCGGGAGAGTAATTACGCAGTATTTT.

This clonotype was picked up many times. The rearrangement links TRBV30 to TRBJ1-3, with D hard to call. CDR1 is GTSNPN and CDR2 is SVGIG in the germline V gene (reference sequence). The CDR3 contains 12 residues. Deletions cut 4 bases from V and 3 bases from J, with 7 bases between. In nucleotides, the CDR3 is TGTGCCTGGAAGAAGGGTGGAAACACCATATATTTT. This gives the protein CAWKKGGNTIYF.

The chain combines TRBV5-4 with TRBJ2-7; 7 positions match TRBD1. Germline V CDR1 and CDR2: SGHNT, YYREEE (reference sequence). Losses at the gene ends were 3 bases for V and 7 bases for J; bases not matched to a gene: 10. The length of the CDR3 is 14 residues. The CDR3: CASSSLMTGREQYF. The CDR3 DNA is TGTGCCAGCAGCTCACTGATGACAGGGAGAGAGCAGTACTTC.

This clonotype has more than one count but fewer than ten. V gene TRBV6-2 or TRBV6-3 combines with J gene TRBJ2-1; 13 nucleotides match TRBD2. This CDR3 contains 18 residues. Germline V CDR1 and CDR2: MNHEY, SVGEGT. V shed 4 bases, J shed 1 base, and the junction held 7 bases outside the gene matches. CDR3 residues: CASSFTTSGRGSYNEQFF. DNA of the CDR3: TGTGCCAGCAGTTTTACAACTAGCGGGAGGGGGTCCTACAATGAGCAGTTCTTC.

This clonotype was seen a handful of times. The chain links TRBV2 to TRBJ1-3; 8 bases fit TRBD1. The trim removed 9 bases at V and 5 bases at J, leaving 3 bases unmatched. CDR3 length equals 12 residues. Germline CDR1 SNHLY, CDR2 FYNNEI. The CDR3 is CASNRGRNTIYF. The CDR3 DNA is TGTGCCAGTAACAGGGGGAGAAACACCATATATTTT.

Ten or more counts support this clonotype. CDR3 loop: CASTLGQISGNTIYF. The CDR3 coding sequence is TGTGCCAGCACCCTGGGACAAATCTCTGGAAACACCATATATTTT. The V and J genes are TRBV28 and TRBJ1-3, with D possibly being TRBD1 (6 bases). V gave up 7 bases and J gave up 0 bases, with 13 bases separating them. From germline, CDR1 is MDHEN and CDR2 SYDVKM. The CDR3 loop spans 15 amino acids.

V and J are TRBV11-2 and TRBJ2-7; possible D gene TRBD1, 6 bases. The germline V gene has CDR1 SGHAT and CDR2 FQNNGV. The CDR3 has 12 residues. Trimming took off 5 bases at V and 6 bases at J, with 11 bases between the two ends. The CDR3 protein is CASSTNRAEQYF. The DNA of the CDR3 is TGTGCCAGCAGCACAAACAGGGCCGAGCAGTACTTC.

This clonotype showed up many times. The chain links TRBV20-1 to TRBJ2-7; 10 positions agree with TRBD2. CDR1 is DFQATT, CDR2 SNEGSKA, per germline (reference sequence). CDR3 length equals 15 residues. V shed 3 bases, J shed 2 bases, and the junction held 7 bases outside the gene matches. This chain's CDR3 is CSARGTSDPTYEQYF. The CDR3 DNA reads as TGCAGTGCTAGGGGGACTAGCGACCCTACCTACGAGCAGTACTTC.

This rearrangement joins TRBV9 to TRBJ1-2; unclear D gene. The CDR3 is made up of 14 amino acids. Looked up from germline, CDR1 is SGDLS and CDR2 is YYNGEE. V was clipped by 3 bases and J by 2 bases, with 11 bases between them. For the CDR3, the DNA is TGTGCCAGCAGCGACCGTAGTACGAACTATGGCTACACCTTC. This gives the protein CASSDRSTNYGYTF.

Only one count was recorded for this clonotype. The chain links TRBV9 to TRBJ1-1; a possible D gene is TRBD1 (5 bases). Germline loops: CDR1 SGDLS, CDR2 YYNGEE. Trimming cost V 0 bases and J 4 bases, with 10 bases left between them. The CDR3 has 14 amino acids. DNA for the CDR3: TGTGCCAGCAGCGTAGGGGGGATCGGCACTGAAGCTTTCTTT. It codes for CASSVGGIGTEAFF.

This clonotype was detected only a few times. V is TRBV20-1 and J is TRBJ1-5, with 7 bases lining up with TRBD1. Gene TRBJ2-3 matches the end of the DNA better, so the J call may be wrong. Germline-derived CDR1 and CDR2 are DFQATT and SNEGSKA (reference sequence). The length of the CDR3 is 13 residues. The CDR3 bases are TGCAGTGCTGTAGACAGGGCGGATCAGCCCCAGTATTTT. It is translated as CSAVDRADQPQYF.

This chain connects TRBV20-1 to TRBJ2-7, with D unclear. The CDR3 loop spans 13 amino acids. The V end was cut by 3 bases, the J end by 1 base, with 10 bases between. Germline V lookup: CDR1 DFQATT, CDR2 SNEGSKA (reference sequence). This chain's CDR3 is CSASPLTSYEQYF. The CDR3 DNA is TGCAGTGCTAGTCCTTTGACATCCTACGAGCAGTACTTC.

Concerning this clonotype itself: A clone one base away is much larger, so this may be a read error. This CDR3 reads CTSSLDVRRETQYF. The CDR3 nucleotides are TGTACCAGCAGCTTAGATGTTAGGAGAGAGACCCAGTACTTC. The J gene is TRBJ2-5, the V gene TRBV7-2; no definite D call. The CDR3 has 14 amino acids. Germline lookup yields CDR1 SGHTA and CDR2 FQGNSA. Deletions cut 1 base from V and 4 bases from J, with 10 bases between.

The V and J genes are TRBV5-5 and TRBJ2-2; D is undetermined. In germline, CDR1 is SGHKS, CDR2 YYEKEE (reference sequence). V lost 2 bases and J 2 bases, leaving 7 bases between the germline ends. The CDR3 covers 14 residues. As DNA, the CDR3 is TGTGCCAGCAGCTTCGACACTAACACCGGGGAGCTGTTTTTT. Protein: CASSFDTNTGELFF.